The rows below give T cell receptor beta chains drawn from one sample of a study of cytomegalovirus exposure and HLA in healthy donors. Assay used: immunoSEQ multiplex PCR; TCRdb lists only in-frame clones, some missing. The table shows about 200,000 clones, with 87% occurring only once. What was sequenced was PBMCs. The origin of the receptors is a young man in good health and CMV-seronegative. Each CDR3 is given with its conserved first and last residue. A D gene is named only where the DNA matches it firmly. The size entry is marked missing in some rows and otherwise reads once, few, many or a size class.

TRBD2 | TRBJ2-3 | TRBV4-1 | once | CASSQEVTSGGQSTQYF | TGCGCCAGCAGCCAAGAGGTAACTAGCGGGGGGCAAAGTACGCAGTATTTT
NA | TRBJ2-2 | TRBV5-6 | NA | CASSPKGFWAGELFF | TGTGCCAGCAGCCCCAAGGGGTTTTGGGCCGGGGAGCTGTTTTTT
TRBD1 | TRBJ2-7 | TRBV5-4 | few | CASSSDRREQYF | TGTGCCAGCAGCTCGGACAGGCGAGAGCAGTACTTC
TRBD1 | TRBJ1-1 | TRBV5-1 | NA | CASSTTGVNTEAFF | TGCGCCAGCAGCACGACAGGGGTGAACACTGAAGCTTTCTTT
TRBD1 | TRBJ1-2 | TRBV15 | NA | CATSLGQFYGYTF | TGTGCCACCAGCTTGGGACAGTTCTATGGCTACACCTTC
NA | TRBJ1-2 | TRBV30 | NA | CAWSVGGADGYTF | TGTGCCTGGAGTGTAGGAGGGGCGGATGGCTACACCTTC
NA | TRBJ1-4 | TRBV9 | NA | CASSVDRDPNEKLFF | TGTGCCAGCAGCGTAGACAGGGATCCTAATGAAAAACTGTTTTTT
TRBD1 | TRBJ1-1 | TRBV19 | NA | CAIRDRGHTEAFF | TGTGCCATCCGGGACAGGGGCCACACTGAAGCTTTCTTT
NA | TRBJ2-3 | TRBV27 | few | CASSSIRETDTQYF | TGTGCCAGCAGTTCCATCCGAGAGACAGATACGCAGTATTTT
NA | TRBJ2-5 | TRBV27 | NA | CASSLGQGAGEETQYF | TGTGCCAGCAGTTTAGGCCAGGGTGCAGGAGAAGAGACCCAGTACTTC
NA | TRBJ2-1 | TRBV4-1 | NA | CASSQAARQANEQFF | TGCGCCAGCAGCCAAGCCGCACGGCAGGCCAATGAGCAGTTCTTC
TRBD1 | TRBJ2-6 | TRBV7-9 | NA | CASSWDRSTGANGLTF | TGTGCCAGCAGCTGGGACAGGAGCACTGGGGCCAACGGCCTGACTTTC
NA | TRBJ2-7 | TRBV29-1 | NA | CSVWTGGGSEQYF | TGCAGCGTTTGGACAGGAGGGGGCTCCGAGCAGTACTTC
NA | TRBJ1-1 | TRBV11-2 | NA | CASSFQGRTEAFF | TGTGCCAGCAGCTTCCAGGGAAGAACTGAAGCTTTCTTT
TRBD2 | TRBJ2-1 | TRBV7-2 | NA | CASSLLGAGETNYNEQFF | TGTGCCAGCAGCTTATTAGGAGCGGGGGAAACCAACTACAATGAGCAGTTCTTC
TRBD1 | TRBJ2-3 | TRBV6-1 | NA | CASSWTGMGADTQYF | TGTGCCAGCAGCTGGACAGGGATGGGGGCAGATACGCAGTATTTT
TRBD2 | TRBJ2-1 | TRBV5-1 | NA | CASSLAGGGANEQFF | TGCGCCAGCAGCTTGGCTGGCGGGGGGGCGAACGAGCAGTTCTTC
NA | TRBJ1-4 | TRBV21-1 | NA | CASSRTGADLKEKLFF | TGTGCCAGCAGTCGAACAGGGGCGGATCTTAAGGAAAAACTGTTTTTT
TRBD2 | TRBJ2-1 | TRBV9 | once | CASSPSGYSYNEQFF | TGTGCCAGCAGCCCTAGCGGTTACTCCTACAATGAGCAGTTCTTC
TRBD1 | TRBJ2-3 | TRBV19 | once | CASVGQGGDTQYF | TGTGCCAGTGTAGGACAGGGGGGAGATACGCAGTATTTT
NA | TRBJ2-1 | TRBV5-6 | few | CASSPVAYNEQFF | TGTGCCAGCAGCCCCGTAGCCTACAATGAGCAGTTCTTC
TRBD1 | TRBJ1-2 | TRBV4-1 | NA | CASRRRATGGDYGYTF | TGCGCCAGCAGACGTCGGGCGACAGGGGGCGACTATGGCTACACCTTC
NA | TRBJ2-1 | TRBV10-2 | NA | CASSGLGAYNEQFF | TGCGCCAGCAGTGGACTGGGGGCTTACAATGAGCAGTTCTTC
NA | TRBJ1-4 | TRBV19 | NA | CASSHRGGAEKLFF | TGTGCCAGTAGTCACCGAGGGGGGGCAGAAAAACTGTTTTTT
NA | TRBJ2-4 | TRBV27 | NA | CASRRGSQNIQYF | TGTGCCAGCAGACGGGGTAGTCAGAACATTCAGTACTTC
TRBD1 | TRBJ2-2 | TRBV6-4 | few | CASQTGTNTGELFF | TGTGCCAGCCAGACAGGGACGAACACCGGGGAGCTGTTTTTT
TRBD1 | TRBJ1-2 | TRBV6-1 | few | CASSPWGSQGGGYTF | TGTGCCAGCAGTCCTTGGGGGAGCCAGGGGGGCGGCTACACCTTC
TRBD1 | TRBJ1-2 | TRBV7-8 | NA | CASSELLVRGPGGYTF | TGTGCCAGCAGCGAACTTTTGGTCAGGGGGCCGGGTGGCTACACCTTC
NA | TRBJ2-1 | TRBV2 | NA | CASSEAPGSNEQFF | TGTGCCAGCAGTGAAGCCCCGGGTAGTAATGAGCAGTTCTTC
TRBD1 | TRBJ2-1 | TRBV5-1 | NA | CASSFTGTDYNEQFF | TGCGCCAGCAGCTTCACCGGGACAGATTACAATGAGCAGTTCTTC
TRBD2 | TRBJ2-1 | TRBV6-1 | NA | CASSEARRGAQYNEQFF | TGTGCCAGCAGTGAAGCGCGGCGGGGGGCCCAGTACAATGAGCAGTTCTTC
TRBD1 | TRBJ2-7 | TRBV19 | NA | CASSIKGTGGYEQYF | TGTGCCAGTAGTATCAAGGGAACAGGGGGTTACGAGCAGTACTTC
NA | TRBJ2-1 | TRBV5-1 | NA | CASSLVASSGNEQFF | TGCGCCAGCAGCTTAGTTGCGTCGTCCGGCAATGAGCAGTTCTTC
NA | TRBJ1-3 | TRBV9 | NA | CASRDRGGPPYSGNTIYF | TGTGCCAGCAGAGATAGGGGGGGACCTCCCTACTCTGGAAACACCATATATTTT
NA | TRBJ1-5 | TRBV11-2 | NA | CASSLGPDSNQPQHF | TGTGCCAGCAGCTTAGGTCCGGACTCAAATCAGCCCCAGCATTTT
NA | TRBJ1-2 | TRBV11-2 | NA | CASSPDLAYGYTF | TGTGCCAGCAGTCCAGACCTAGCCTATGGCTACACCTTC
TRBD2 | TRBJ2-3 | TRBV9 | NA | CASSVAGTITDTQYF | TGTGCCAGCAGCGTAGCGGGGACTATCACAGATACGCAGTATTTT
NA | TRBJ1-6 | TRBV7-9 | NA | CASSAGSSYNSPLHF | TGTGCCAGCAGCGCGGGGAGCTCCTATAATTCACCCCTCCACTTT
TRBD2 | TRBJ2-3 | TRBV28 | NA | CASTWTSGGARSDTQYF | TGTGCCAGCACCTGGACTAGCGGGGGGGCCCGGTCAGATACGCAGTATTTT
TRBD1 | TRBJ2-5 | TRBV5-1 | NA | CASSSTGQQETQYF | TGCGCCAGCAGCTCAACGGGACAGCAAGAGACCCAGTACTTC
NA | TRBJ2-7 | TRBV5-1 | NA | CASSKDSSSYEQYF | TGCGCCAGCAGCAAGGACAGTTCCTCCTACGAGCAGTACTTC
NA | TRBJ2-4 | TRBV4-1 | NA | CASRSLMADSQYF | TGCGCCAGCCGAAGCCTTATGGCGGACAGTCAGTACTTC
NA | TRBJ2-7 | TRBV5-6 | NA | CASSPGESPYEQYF | TGTGCCAGCAGCCCCGGAGAGAGCCCCTACGAGCAGTACTTC
NA | TRBJ2-3 | TRBV27 | few | CASSFGGGRGGLGGTQYF | TGTGCCAGCAGTTTTGGGGGTGGAAGGGGAGGACTCGGTGGTACGCAGTATTTT
TRBD1 | TRBJ2-7 | TRBV6-1 | NA | CASSRTGGRYEQYF | TGTGCCAGCTCTAGGACAGGGGGACGTTACGAGCAGTACTTC
NA | TRBJ1-3 | TRBV30 | few | CAWTSGNTIYF | TGTGCCTGGACGTCTGGAAACACCATATATTTT
NA | TRBJ1-6 | TRBV5-4 | NA | CASSPRSLVQNSPLHF | TGTGCCAGCAGCCCGCGGTCCCTCGTTCAGAATTCACCCCTCCACTTT
TRBD2 | TRBJ2-5 | TRBV4-3 | NA | CASSQERLAGTAWETQYF | TGCGCCAGCAGCCAAGAGCGACTAGCGGGGACCGCGTGGGAGACCCAGTACTTC
TRBD1 | TRBJ1-2 | TRBV4-1 | NA | CASSQGQGANYGYTF | TGCGCCAGCAGCCAAGGGCAGGGGGCCAACTATGGCTACACCTTC
NA | TRBJ1-4 | TRBV28 | once | CASSASGVSEKLFF | TGTGCCAGCAGTGCATCAGGGGTTAGCGAAAAACTGTTTTTT
TRBD2 | TRBJ2-7 | TRBV5-4 | NA | CASSPPPSGGTYEQYF | TGTGCCAGCAGCCCGCCCCCTAGCGGGGGTACTTACGAGCAGTACTTC